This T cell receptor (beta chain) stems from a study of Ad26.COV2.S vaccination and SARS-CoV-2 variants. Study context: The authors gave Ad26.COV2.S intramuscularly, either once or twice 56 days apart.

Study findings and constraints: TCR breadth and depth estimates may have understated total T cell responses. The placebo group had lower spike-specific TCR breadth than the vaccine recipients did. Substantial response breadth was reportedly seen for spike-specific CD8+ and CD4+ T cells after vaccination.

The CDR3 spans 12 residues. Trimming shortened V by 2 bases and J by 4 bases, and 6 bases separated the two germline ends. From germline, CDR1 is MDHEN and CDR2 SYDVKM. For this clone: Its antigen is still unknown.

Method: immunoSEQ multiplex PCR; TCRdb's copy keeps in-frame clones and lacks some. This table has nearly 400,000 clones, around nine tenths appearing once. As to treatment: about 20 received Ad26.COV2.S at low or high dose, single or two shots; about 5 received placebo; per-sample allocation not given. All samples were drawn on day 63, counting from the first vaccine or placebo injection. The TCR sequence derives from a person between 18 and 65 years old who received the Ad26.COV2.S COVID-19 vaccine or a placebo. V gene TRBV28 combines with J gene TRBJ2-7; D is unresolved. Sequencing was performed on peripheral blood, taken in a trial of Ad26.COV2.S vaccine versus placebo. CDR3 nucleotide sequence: TGTGCCAGCAGTTTACGGTTATACGAGCAGTACTTC. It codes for CASSLRLYEQYF.